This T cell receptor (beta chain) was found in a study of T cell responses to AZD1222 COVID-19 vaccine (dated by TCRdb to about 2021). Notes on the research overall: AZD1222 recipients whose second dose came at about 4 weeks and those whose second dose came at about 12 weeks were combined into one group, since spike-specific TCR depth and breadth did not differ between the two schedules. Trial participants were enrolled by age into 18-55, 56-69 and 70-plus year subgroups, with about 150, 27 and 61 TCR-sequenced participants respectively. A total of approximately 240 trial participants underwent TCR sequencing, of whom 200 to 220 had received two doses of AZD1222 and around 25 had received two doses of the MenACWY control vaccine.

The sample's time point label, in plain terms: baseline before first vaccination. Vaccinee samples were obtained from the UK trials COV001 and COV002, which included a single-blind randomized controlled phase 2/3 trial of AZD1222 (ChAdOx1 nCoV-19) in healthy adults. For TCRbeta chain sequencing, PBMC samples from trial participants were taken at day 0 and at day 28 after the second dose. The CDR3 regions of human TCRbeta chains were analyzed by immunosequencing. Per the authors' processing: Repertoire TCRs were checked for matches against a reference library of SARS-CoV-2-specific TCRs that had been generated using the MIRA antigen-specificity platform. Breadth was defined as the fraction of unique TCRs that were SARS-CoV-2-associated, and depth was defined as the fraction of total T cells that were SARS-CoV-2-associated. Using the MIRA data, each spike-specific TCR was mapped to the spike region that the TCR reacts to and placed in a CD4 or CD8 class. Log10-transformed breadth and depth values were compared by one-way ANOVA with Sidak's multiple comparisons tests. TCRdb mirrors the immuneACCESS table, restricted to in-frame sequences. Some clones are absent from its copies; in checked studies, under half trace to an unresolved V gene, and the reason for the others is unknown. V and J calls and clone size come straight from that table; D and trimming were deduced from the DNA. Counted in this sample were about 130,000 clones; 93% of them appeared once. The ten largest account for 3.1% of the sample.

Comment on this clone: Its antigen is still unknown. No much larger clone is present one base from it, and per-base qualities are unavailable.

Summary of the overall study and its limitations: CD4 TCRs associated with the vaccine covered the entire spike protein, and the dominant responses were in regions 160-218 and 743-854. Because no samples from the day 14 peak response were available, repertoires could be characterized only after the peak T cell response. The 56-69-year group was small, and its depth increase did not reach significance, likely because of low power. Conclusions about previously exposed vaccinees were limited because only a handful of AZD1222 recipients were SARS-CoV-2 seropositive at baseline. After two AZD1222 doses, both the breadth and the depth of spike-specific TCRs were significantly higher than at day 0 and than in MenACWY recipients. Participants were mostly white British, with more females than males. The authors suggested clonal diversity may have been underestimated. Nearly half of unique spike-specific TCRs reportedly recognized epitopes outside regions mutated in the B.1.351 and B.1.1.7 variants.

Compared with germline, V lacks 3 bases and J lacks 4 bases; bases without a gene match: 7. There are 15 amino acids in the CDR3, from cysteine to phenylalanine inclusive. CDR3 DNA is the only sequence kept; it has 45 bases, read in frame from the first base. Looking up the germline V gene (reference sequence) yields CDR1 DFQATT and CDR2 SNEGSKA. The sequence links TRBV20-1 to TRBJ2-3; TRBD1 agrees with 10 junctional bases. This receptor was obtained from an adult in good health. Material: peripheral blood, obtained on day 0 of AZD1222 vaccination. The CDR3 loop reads CSASPRTGGADTQYF. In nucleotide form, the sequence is TGCAGTGCTAGTCCAAGGACAGGGGGAGCAGATACGCAGTATTTT.